The 20 T cell receptor beta chains below were found in one sample sequenced in a study of T cell responses to AZD1222 COVID-19 vaccine. Repertoires were generated with immunoSEQ multiplex PCR, while TCRdb's copy carries only in-frame clones and drops some. The profile shows 110,000 to 150,000 clones, over 75% of them singletons. The sequencing here drew on peripheral blood, taken on day 0 of AZD1222 vaccination. The receptors come from an adult in good health.

On this clone itself: The sample holds other DNA sequences that translate to the same CDR3. The chain uses TRBV9 and TRBJ2-2; 8 nucleotides match TRBD2. Germline values: CDR1 SGDLS, CDR2 YYNGEE. The trim removed 1 base at V and 3 bases at J, leaving 11 bases unmatched. The CDR3 is 18 residues long. In DNA form, the CDR3 reads TGTGCCAGCAGCGTACATCGGGCCCAGCGGGGGTACACCGGGGAGCTGTTTTTT. Its protein is CASSVHRAQRGYTGELFF.

The rearrangement joins TRBV7-8 to TRBJ1-5, with TRBD1 matching over 7 bases. This CDR3 is 14 amino acids long. V shed 8 bases and J 9 bases; nucleotides not matched to a gene: 13. Per germline, CDR1 SGHVS and CDR2 FQNEAQ. The CDR3 spells CASGLTGANSPQHF. The CDR3 DNA reads as TGTGCCAGCGGGCTCACAGGGGCTAATTCGCCCCAGCATTTT.

In DNA, the CDR3 is TGCGCCAGCAGCCAACCAGGGGCTCTGGAGGAAGCTTTCTTT. It encodes CASSQPGALEEAFF. The chain uses TRBV4-1 and TRBJ1-1; TRBD1 is a possible D gene (6 bases). The ends were cut back, 2 bases at V and 8 bases at J, with 15 bases in the middle. The CDR3 totals 14 residues. Germline V lookup: CDR1 MGHRA, CDR2 YSYEKL.

This clone was picked up a small number of times. V and J are TRBV11-2 and TRBJ2-1; D unclear. CDR3 length equals 12 residues. Trimming took off 2 bases at V and 8 bases at J, with 7 bases between the two ends. Per the germline V gene, CDR1 is SGHAT and CDR2 is FQNNGV. The CDR3 DNA follows: TGTGCCAGCAGCTTAACCCGAGATGAGCAGTTCTTC. Translation gives CASSLTRDEQFF. Full variable domain (remainder filled in from reference TRBV11-2 and TRBJ2-1): EAGVAQSPRYKIIEKRQSVAFWCNPISGHATLYWYQQILGQGPKLLIQFQNNGVVDDSQLPKDRFSAERLKGVDSTLKIQPAKLEDSAVYLCASSLTRDEQFFGPGTRLTVL.

This clone showed up just a few times. This chain joins TRBV12-3 or TRBV12-4 and TRBJ1-2, with D perhaps matching TRBD1 (5 bases). V was clipped by 9 bases and J by 10 bases, with 21 bases between them. The CDR3 has 13 amino acids. The CDR3 DNA reads as TGTGCCAGTAGTGACGGGGCAGTCTTAATCTACACCTTC. It is translated as CASSDGAVLIYTF.

This clone occurred a few times. The sample has other DNA sequences that encode this CDR3 too. V usage is TRBV5-1 and J usage is TRBJ2-7, with 9 bases identical to TRBD1. Germline values: CDR1 SGHRS, CDR2 YFSETQ. The V and J ends lost 0 bases and 4 bases, in that order; junction bases with no gene match: 2. This CDR3 region has 14 residues. The chain's CDR3 is CASSLGQGGYEQYF. The DNA of the CDR3 is TGCGCCAGCAGCTTGGGACAGGGGGGTTACGAGCAGTACTTC.

The rearrangement uses TRBV2 and TRBJ1-3, with D unclear. V lost 4 bases and J 0 bases, leaving 10 bases between the germline ends. Germline V gene sequence: CDR1 SNHLY, CDR2 FYNNEI. CDR3 length: 15 amino acids. The CDR3 is CASSADGVSGNTIYF. The CDR3, as DNA: TGTGCCAGCAGTGCTGACGGGGTCTCTGGAAACACCATATATTTT. Looking up the rest from reference TRBV2 and TRBJ1-3 gives the full variable domain: EPEVTQTPSHQVTQMGQEVILRCVPISNHLYFYWYRQILGQKVEFLVSFYNNEISEKSEIFDDQFSVERPDGSNFTLKIRSTKLEDSAMYFCASSADGVSGNTIYFGEGSWLTVV.

The CDR3 loop is CAWSPGPASETQYF. The CDR3 bases are TGTGCCTGGAGTCCTGGGCCCGCCTCGGAGACCCAGTACTTC. The V gene is TRBV30, the J gene TRBJ2-5; D not certain. V lost 2 bases, J lost 5 bases, and 15 bases lay in between. Per germline, CDR1 GTSNPN and CDR2 SVGIG (reference sequence). This CDR3 contains 14 residues. Supplemented by reference TRBV30 and TRBJ2-5, the full variable domain reads SQTIHQWPATLVQPVGSPLSLECTVEGTSNPNLYWYRQAAGRGLQLLFYSVGIGQISSEVPQNLSASRPQDRQFILSSKKLLLSDSGFYLCAWSPGPASETQYFGPGTRLLVL.

The V call is TRBV6-5, the J call TRBJ2-7; D is unresolved. CDR1 MNHEY and CDR2 SVGAGI come from the germline V gene. The CDR3 has 11 residues. V was shortened by 3 bases and J by 3 bases, with 3 bases between the two germline ends. The CDR3 sequence: CASSYLYEQYF. The CDR3 DNA reads as TGTGCCAGCAGTTATCTCTACGAGCAGTACTTC.

The V and J genes are TRBV7-9 and TRBJ2-5; D uncertain. Germline values: CDR1 SEHNR, CDR2 FQNEAQ (reference sequence). V was clipped by 4 bases and J by 0 bases, with 9 bases between them. CDR3 length: 14 residues. The CDR3 is CASSSRRNQETQYF. CDR3 nucleotide sequence: TGTGCCAGCAGCTCCCGACGGAACCAAGAGACCCAGTACTTC. Supplemented by reference TRBV7-9 and TRBJ2-5, the full variable domain reads DTGVSQNPRHKITKRGQNVTFRCDPISEHNRLYWYRQTLGQGPEFLTYFQNEAQLEKSRLLSDRFSAERPKGSFSTLEIQRTEQGDSAMYLCASSSRRNQETQYFGPGTRLLVL.

The gene calls are TRBV5-1 and TRBJ2-2; no firm D call. This CDR3 is 11 amino acids long. Trimming pared 4 bases from V and 6 bases from J, leaving 4 bases between. Germline V gene data show CDR1 as SGHRS and CDR2 as YFSETQ. CDR3 bases: TGCGCCAGCAGCCTCTCCGGGGAGCTGTTTTTT. Its translation: CASSLSGELFF.

The chain carries TRBV9 and TRBJ2-5; no firm D call. The CDR3 covers 14 residues. V was trimmed by 0 bases and J by 2 bases, leaving 8 bases between them. CDR1 SGDLS and CDR2 YYNGEE come from the germline V gene. The CDR3 loop reads CASSVEGVQETQYF. The CDR3 DNA is TGTGCCAGCAGCGTAGAGGGCGTGCAAGAGACCCAGTACTTC.

The CDR3 nucleotides are TGTGCCAGCAGTCCAGGGACAGGGGATGAAAAACTGTTTTTT. It is translated as CASSPGTGDEKLFF. V gene TRBV2 combines with J gene TRBJ1-4; 10 nucleotides agree with TRBD1. Germline-derived CDR1 and CDR2 are SNHLY and FYNNEI. The CDR3 runs to 14 residues. Unmatched junction bases numbered 3, after V lost 5 bases and J lost 6 bases. Based on the CDR3 plus reference TRBV2 and TRBJ1-4, the full variable domain is EPEVTQTPSHQVTQMGQEVILRCVPISNHLYFYWYRQILGQKVEFLVSFYNNEISEKSEIFDDQFSVERPDGSNFTLKIRSTKLEDSAMYFCASSPGTGDEKLFFGSGTQLSVL.

The rearrangement links TRBV10-3 to TRBJ1-5; the D is unclear. Looked up from germline, CDR1 is ENHRY and CDR2 is SYGVKD. V was trimmed by 0 bases and J by 2 bases, leaving 8 bases between them. The CDR3 loop spans 15 amino acids. CDR3 DNA: TGTGCCATCAGTGAGTCAGAAGTGGGCAATCAGCCCCAGCATTTT. It specifies CAISESEVGNQPQHF.

The J gene is TRBJ1-5, the V gene TRBV19, with D possibly matching TRBD1 (6 bases). The ends were cut back, 6 bases at V and 0 bases at J, with 9 bases in the middle. There are 14 residues in the CDR3. Germline CDR1 reads LNHDA; CDR2 reads SQIVND (reference sequence). The CDR3, as DNA: TGTGCCAGTAGGGGACAAGGTAGCAATCAGCCCCAGCATTTT. It codes for CASRGQGSNQPQHF.

The chain combines TRBV23-1 with TRBJ1-4; 7 bases match TRBD1. TRBV23-1 is an ORF for which the function is uncertain. Germline trimming cut 6 bases from V and 8 bases from J; bases unmatched to any gene: 9. There are 14 residues in the CDR3. CDR3 in amino acids: CASSQGGNQEKLFF. CDR3 nucleotides: TGCGCCAGCAGCCAAGGGGGCAATCAGGAAAAACTGTTTTTT.

This chain links TRBV6-5 with TRBJ1-2, with a weak D call TRBD1 (6 bases). The CDR3 spans 16 residues. The germline V gene encodes CDR1 MNHEY and CDR2 SVGAGI. The V end lost 2 bases, the J end lost 4 bases, and 17 bases lay between the germline ends. The CDR3 region is CASSYGGQGFGYGYTF. As DNA, the CDR3 is TGTGCCAGCAGTTACGGGGGGCAGGGGTTTGGCTATGGCTACACCTTC.

The J gene is TRBJ2-5, the V gene TRBV3-1 (or the pseudogene TRBV3-2); 13 positions agree with TRBD2. CDR1 and CDR2 from the germline V gene are LGHDT and YNNKEL (reference sequence). CDR3 length equals 16 residues. With 5 bases clipped from V and 3 bases from J, the junction kept 6 bases outside the gene matches. CDR3 DNA sequence: TGTGCCAGCAGCAACCTCGGGACTAGCGGGAAAGAGACCCAGTACTTC. Protein: CASSNLGTSGKETQYF.

The V gene is TRBV6-1, the J gene TRBJ1-1; D unresolved. The CDR3 loop spans 14 amino acids. The V end was cut by 1 base, the J end by 1 base, with 7 bases between. The germline CDR1 and CDR2 sequences are MNHNS and SASEGT. CDR3 sequence: CASSEGTPNTEAFF. The CDR3 DNA reads TGTGCCAGCAGTGAAGGTACGCCGAACACTGAAGCTTTCTTT.

The chain uses TRBV19 and TRBJ2-3, with TRBD1 identical over 7 bases. The junction had 11 bases not matched to a gene; V was cut back by 4 bases and J by 4 bases. Germline V gene sequence: CDR1 LNHDA, CDR2 SQIVND (reference sequence). CDR3 size: 16 residues. The CDR3 bases are TGTGCCAGTAGTACCCACGACAGGGAAAAGGCAGATACGCAGTATTTT. Translation gives CASSTHDREKADTQYF.